The following is a T cell receptor (beta chain) sequence with its context. These data belong to a study of blood T cell repertoires in COVID-19. About the research overall: Sites in the United States, Italy and Spain provided acute and convalescent COVID-19 samples.

In the source study's methods: The assay estimated nucleated cells by amplifying reference gene primers. Here immunoSEQ multiplex PCR was the method, and the copy in TCRdb shows in-frame clones only, minus some. The V and J calls and the clone size are those of that table, but D and trimming were determined from the DNA. Of just over 90,000 clones listed, around four fifths are singletons. V gave up 0 bases and J gave up 1 base; unmatched junction bases: 1. This CDR3 comprises 16 residues. Germline V lookup: CDR1 LNHDA, CDR2 SQIVND (reference sequence). The material sequenced was peripheral blood. The chain recombines TRBV19 with TRBJ2-3; 10 bases agree with TRBD1. This receptor was obtained from a human donor in a cohort sampled during active COVID-19. This chain's CDR3 is CASSIDGQGGTDTQYF. CDR3 nucleotide sequence: TGTGCCAGTAGTATAGATGGACAGGGGGGCACAGATACGCAGTATTTT.